This TCR beta chain was observed in a study of T-cell reconstitution after alpha-beta-depleted transplantation in children. V trimming: 3 bases; J trimming: 3 bases; junction bases outside the gene matches: 13. CDR1 and CDR2 (germline): KGHSH, LQKENI. The CDR3 is made up of 18 amino acids. This clonotype appeared a few times. What it binds is unknown. Unique molecular identifiers tagged the TCRbeta library. TCRdb fed the PCR reads into MiXCR, producing one record per CDR3 protein. The sample holds hundreds of thousands of distinct CDR3 sequences, less than 15% seen once. Whole-study findings and limits: A year had passed since transplant, and T-cell counts and diversity by then came mostly from newly produced T cells.

The sequence derives from a girl aged 2 to 9 with congenital amegakaryocytic thrombocytopenia, due to receive a stem cell transplant. V is TRBV18 and J is TRBJ2-3; TRBD1 agrees at 9 bases. Specimen: PBMCs, collected before TCRalphabeta/CD19-depleted stem cell transplant. CDR3 loop: CASSPKQTGTGLTDTQYF. The CDR3 region has the DNA TGTGCCAGCTCACCTAAACAGACCGGGACAGGGCTGACAGATACGCAGTATTTT.